The rows below give T cell receptor beta chains drawn from one sample of a study of Graves' ophthalmopathy and Graves' hyperthyroidism. Via MiXCR, TCRdb re-called the multiplex PCR reads, giving one row per CDR3 protein. This table holds around 1,200,000 distinct CDR3 sequences, roughly 35% found once. The material sequenced was peripheral blood or thyroid tissue (not recorded which). Receptors originate from an adult man with Graves' hyperthyroidism. Each CDR3 is given with its conserved first and last residue. The D gene is left open where the match is weak. Rows give clone size only sometimes, using once, few, many, or a class for an expanded clone.

J | size | V | D | length | CDR3
TRBJ2-5 | many | TRBV11-2 | NA | 14 | CASSLGTYQETQYF
TRBJ2-5 | NA | TRBV2 | TRBD1 | 16 | CASSPEIVGGAETQYF
TRBJ2-7 | NA | TRBV19 | NA | 14 | CASARSVDSYEQYF
TRBJ2-7 | few | TRBV6-5 | NA | 17 | CASRHGRQPSGHHEQYF
TRBJ2-7 | many | TRBV20-1 | NA | 13 | CSARKPGSREQYF
TRBJ1-4 | NA | TRBV6-5 | NA | 14 | CASSYGGGHEKLFF
TRBJ2-7 | NA | TRBV6-2/TRBV6-3 | NA | 14 | CASSYLIGTYEQYF
TRBJ1-1 | many | TRBV29-1 | NA | 11 | CSVRPNTEAFF
TRBJ1-4 | many | TRBV2 | NA | 15 | CASSGAISTNEKLFF
TRBJ1-6 | NA | TRBV20-1 | NA | 16 | CSARGRARPNNSPLHF
TRBJ1-5 | few | TRBV28 | NA | 14 | CASLSGLSNQPQHF
TRBJ2-7 | once | TRBV10-3 | TRBD2 | 15 | CAISSFGTSSYEQYF
TRBJ1-5 | few | TRBV19 | NA | 12 | CAIGPANQPQHF
TRBJ1-5 | many | TRBV12-3/TRBV12-4 | NA | 15 | CASRGAGQGNQPQHF
TRBJ1-1 | NA | TRBV7-9 | NA | 15 | CASSHFEGRNTEAFF
TRBJ2-5 | once | TRBV2 | TRBD1 | 15 | CASSGRTGPGETQYF
TRBJ1-2 | NA | TRBV7-2 | TRBD1 | 16 | CASSFGPRDSHYGYTF
TRBJ1-2 | NA | TRBV5-1 | TRBD1 | 17 | CASSLYTGGGRDYGYTF
TRBJ2-2 | many | TRBV5-1 | NA | 13 | CASSYGDTGELFF